Sequencing of this T cell receptor beta chain was carried out in a study of T cell repertoires in cytomegalovirus infection. Study background: CMV epitopes, recently identified HLA-C-restricted and well-studied HLA-B-restricted, were used. CMV infection and matching HLA type were both indicated by public TCR beta signatures.

The length of the CDR3 is 16 residues. Trimming cost V 2 bases and J 0 bases, with 10 bases left between them. Germline CDR1 MNHEY, CDR2 SMNVEV (reference sequence). Note on this clonotype: The target antigen is unknown.

Findings and caveats of the study: Cumulative frequency (of public TCR beta family members) identified carriers of CMV plus the relevant HLA. CMV-specific TCR beta clonotypes restricted by HLA-C were the ones dominating the ex vivo response.

Each CDR3 protein gets one entry after TCRdb re-called the reads with MiXCR. The data contain around 750,000 distinct CDR3 sequences, less than 35% of them seen just once; the ten biggest clones take up around 11%. The receptor was isolated from a human donor in good health (CMV status not recorded). Some clones in this sample may be carry-over from other donors' samples. The sequenced sample was cultured CD8+ T cells from PBMCs, obtained from culture after CMV antigen stimulation. This chain links TRBV27 with TRBJ1-4, with a weak D call TRBD1 (5 bases). This chain's CDR3 is CASSLQRRATNEKLFF. The CDR3 DNA reads TGTGCCAGCAGTTTACAGCGCAGGGCAACTAATGAAAAACTGTTTTTT. The variable domain in full, with the rest retrieved from reference TRBV27 and TRBJ1-4, is EAQVTQNPRYLITVTGKKLTVTCSQNMNHEYMSWYRQDPGLGLRQIYYSMNVEVTDKGDVPEGYKVSRKEKRNFPLILESPSPNQTSLYFCASSLQRRATNEKLFFGSGTQLSVL.